Listed here are 5 T cell receptor beta chains from one sample, sequenced in a study of T cell repertoires in aging, cancer and after chemotherapy. TCR beta rearrangements were amplified from peripheral blood genomic DNA. A mixed TRB-A/B primer pool amplified rearranged TRB by multiplex touch-down PCR. TCRdb passed the multiplex PCR reads through MiXCR, listing each CDR3 protein once. Seen here are 15,000 to 20,000 distinct CDR3 sequences, over 35% observed once, and the top ten hold approximately 17%. Input material: blood. These receptors came from a human donor with a solid tumor.

This rearrangement joins TRBV6-1 to TRBJ2-3; 10 positions agree with TRBD1. Germline trimming cut 6 bases from V and 3 bases from J; bases unmatched to any gene: 6. CDR3 size: 15 residues. Germline V lookup: CDR1 MNHNS, CDR2 SASEGT. CDR3 sequence: CASSYRDRGTDTQYF. CDR3 in DNA: TGTGCCAGCAGCTACCGGGACAGGGGAACAGATACGCAGTATTTT.

In its sample, this clonotype is medium-sized (0.01 to 0.1%). The chain carries TRBV29-1 and TRBJ2-7; tentatively, D is TRBD1 or TRBD2 (6 bases each). V was shortened by 6 bases and J by 1 base, with 10 bases between the two germline ends. This CDR3 is 12 amino acids long. Germline lookup yields CDR1 SQVTM and CDR2 ANQGSEA. The chain's CDR3 is CSVGGGSYEQYF. CDR3 bases: TGCAGCGTCGGGGGCGGGTCCTACGAGCAGTACTTC.

This clonotype has a handful of counts. CDR3 DNA: TGTGCCAGTAGTACGGGACAGGGTGGAGAAAAACTGTTTTTT. This gives the protein CASSTGQGGEKLFF. The chain employs TRBV19 and TRBJ1-4, with 9 bases lining up with TRBD1. The V gene end was trimmed by 4 bases and the J gene end by 8 bases; junction bases not matched to a gene: 5. The CDR3 consists of 14 residues. The germline CDR1 and CDR2 sequences are LNHDA and SQIVND (reference sequence).

This clonotype was counted a few times. This chain links TRBV18 with TRBJ1-4; D remains ambiguous. Per the germline V gene, CDR1 is KGHSH and CDR2 is LQKENI. The CDR3 sequence is 14 residues long. With 4 bases removed from V and 4 bases from J, the gap between germline ends came to 10 bases. The chain's CDR3 is CASSRSGSNEKLFF. CDR3 in DNA: TGTGCCAGCTCACGGTCGGGCAGTAATGAAAAACTGTTTTTT.

This clonotype turned up a few times. V is TRBV30 and J is TRBJ2-3; D is possibly TRBD1 (6 bases). Germline V CDR1 and CDR2: GTSNPN, SVGIG (reference sequence). V lost 2 bases, J lost 4 bases, and 16 bases lay in between. The CDR3 length is 15 residues. CDR3 residues: CAWSKRGGLADTQYF. The CDR3 nucleotides read TGTGCCTGGAGTAAAAGAGGGGGTCTGGCAGATACGCAGTATTTT.